The sequence of this TCR beta chain was determined in a study of blood T cell repertoires in COVID-19. The method was immunoSEQ multiplex PCR; TCRdb's version includes in-frame clones alone and lacks a portion of them. The sample has fewer than 100,000 clones, less than 90% seen once. Germline V CDR1 and CDR2: SGHNT, YYREEE (reference sequence). Trimming removed 0 bases at V and 0 bases at J, with 8 bases between. The CDR3 runs to 15 residues. The chain is built from TRBV5-4 and TRBJ2-3; a weak D match, TRBD2 (6 bases). The material sequenced was peripheral blood. The receptor's source is a man aged 55 to 70 with acute or convalescent COVID-19. CDR3 sequence: CASSLVRGSTDTQYF. In nucleotides, the CDR3 is TGTGCCAGCAGCTTGGTTCGGGGGAGCACAGATACGCAGTATTTT.